Listed below are T cell receptor beta chains from one sample, sequenced in a study of T cells in Graves' hyperthyroidism and ophthalmopathy. TCRdb re-analysed the multiplex PCR reads in MiXCR, keeping a single row per CDR3 protein. The table lists hundreds of thousands of distinct CDR3 sequences, approximately 15% of them singletons. Sequencing was carried out using blood. These receptors came from a middle-aged woman with Graves' ophthalmopathy. Each CDR3 is given with its conserved first and last residue. A D gene is named only where the DNA matches it firmly. Rows give clone size only sometimes, using once, few, many, or a class for an expanded clone.

>NA|NA|TRBV5-1|TRBJ2-2
CASQSPNTGELFF
TGCGCCAGCCAGAGCCCGAACACCGGGGAGCTGTTTTTT
>few|NA|TRBV6-2/TRBV6-3|TRBJ2-7
CASSRTSPEQYF
TGTGCCAGCAGTCGTACTAGTCCCGAGCAGTACTTC
>many|TRBD1|TRBV5-1|TRBJ2-7
CASSSRQGATPYEQYF
TGCGCCAGCAGCTCAAGACAGGGGGCCACACCCTACGAGCAGTACTTC
>many|TRBD2|TRBV12-3/TRBV12-4|TRBJ2-7
CASSFQGGRGEQYF
TGTGCCAGCAGTTTTCAGGGCGGGAGGGGCGAGCAGTACTTC
>many|NA|TRBV11-3|TRBJ1-3
CASNSHYGGAGNTIYF
TGTGCCAGCAACTCCCATTACGGGGGTGCTGGAAACACCATATATTTT
>NA|NA|TRBV7-2|TRBJ2-5
CASSLGNRLYQETQYF
TGTGCCAGCAGCTTAGGGAACAGATTGTACCAAGAGACCCAGTACTTC
>many|NA|TRBV30|TRBJ1-5
CAWGGHYSNQPQHF
TGTGCCTGGGGGGGACACTATAGCAATCAGCCCCAGCATTTT
>NA|NA|TRBV7-9|TRBJ2-4
CASSFQGDGGIQYF
TGTGCCAGCAGCTTCCAGGGAGACGGGGGCATTCAGTACTTC
>few|NA|TRBV6-1|TRBJ1-5
CASSQSLNQPQHF
TGTGCCAGCAGTCAGAGTCTAAATCAGCCCCAGCATTTT
>few|NA|TRBV6-5|TRBJ2-3
CASSYGRATDTQYF
TGTGCCAGCAGTTACGGGCGGGCCACAGATACGCAGTATTTT
>NA|NA|TRBV20-1|TRBJ2-7
CSARVSGPAYF
TGCAGTGCTAGAGTAAGCGGGCCGGCGTACTTC
>many|NA|TRBV12-3/TRBV12-4|TRBJ2-1
CASMRTSSYNEQFF
TGTGCCAGCATGCGGACGAGCTCCTACAATGAGCAGTTCTTC
>many|NA|TRBV29-1|TRBJ1-3
CSVAGSGNTIYF
TGCAGCGTTGCGGGCTCTGGAAACACCATATATTTT
>few|NA|TRBV9|TRBJ2-5
CASSKGGERGETQYF
TGTGCCAGCAGCAAAGGCGGGGAGAGAGGAGAGACCCAGTACTTC